The clone carrying this TCR beta chain has a count of ten or more. Its antigen is undetermined. This sample was included in a study of blood T cells in healthy people across ages. The germline V gene has CDR1 SGHDT and CDR2 YYEEEE. The V segment lost 3 bases and the J segment 5 bases; nucleotides outside the gene matches: 6. This CDR3 region has 16 residues. A second roughly 6 to 11 cycle PCR used barcoded and J-beta primers. TCRdb recomputed calls from the 5' RACE reads with MiXCR, one row per CDR3 protein. The table lists some 800,000 distinct CDR3 sequences, 20% to 25% of them singletons, with more than 3% in the top ten. Overall study results and limits: Underestimates were what the diversity estimates from one million T cells were considered to be. Naive T cell percentage and TCR beta diversity correlated strongly.

The same sample was also studied in work on T cells of mothers and their children. In that study: None of the identified T cell clones proved to be persistent microchimeric clones.

The chain employs TRBV5-6 and TRBJ2-3; 13 bases align to TRBD2. The origin of this receptor is a boy aged 10-17 years in good health. Sequenced sample: blood. CDR3: CASSSPTSGRGDTQYF. DNA of the CDR3: TGTGCCAGCAGCTCCCCCACTAGCGGGAGGGGAGATACGCAGTATTTT.